A single sample gave rise to the 4 T cell receptor beta chains below, sequenced in a study of blood T cell repertoires in COVID-19. Measured with immunoSEQ multiplex PCR; TCRdb has only the in-frame clones, and not every one. The table has some 670,000 clones, 90% seen once. The sequenced sample was peripheral blood. These receptors were taken from a woman aged 18-30 years with acute or convalescent COVID-19.

The V call is TRBV9, the J call TRBJ1-2; D gene ambiguous. Looked up from germline, CDR1 is SGDLS and CDR2 is YYNGEE. The CDR3 extends over 13 amino acids. V was pared by 1 base and J by 4 bases, with 8 bases between. In DNA, the CDR3 is TGTGCCAGCAGCGTATCAGGATTCTATGGCTACACCTTC. This codes for CASSVSGFYGYTF.

CDR3 coding DNA: TGTGCCAGCAGCTTGGTAGGGGCGGTTGGGGACTACGAGCAGTACTTC. This encodes CASSLVGAVGDYEQYF. The chain joins TRBV5-6 to TRBJ2-7; weak D call: TRBD1 (5 bases). Germline CDR1 is SGHDT and CDR2 is YYEEEE. V lost 0 bases and J lost 3, with 16 bases in between. CDR3 length: 16 residues.

This chain links TRBV15 with TRBJ1-2, with D tentatively TRBD1 (5 bases). Deletions cut 0 bases from V and 2 bases from J, with 19 bases between. CDR1 is LNHNV and CDR2 is YYDKDF in the germline V gene (reference sequence). The CDR3 spans 18 residues. The CDR3 nucleotides read TGTGCCACCAGCAGAGATTCCGGTGGAGGGCACAGGAACTATGGCTACACCTTC. Translation: CATSRDSGGGHRNYGYTF.

V and J are TRBV29-1 and TRBJ1-2; possibly TRBD1 for D (6 bases). Germline CDR1 reads SQVTM; CDR2 reads ANQGSEA. The CDR3 contains 10 residues. V lost 2 bases and J lost 12, with 10 bases in between. CDR3 region: CSVETGLNTF. The CDR3 coding sequence is TGCAGCGTTGAAACAGGGTTGAACACCTTC.